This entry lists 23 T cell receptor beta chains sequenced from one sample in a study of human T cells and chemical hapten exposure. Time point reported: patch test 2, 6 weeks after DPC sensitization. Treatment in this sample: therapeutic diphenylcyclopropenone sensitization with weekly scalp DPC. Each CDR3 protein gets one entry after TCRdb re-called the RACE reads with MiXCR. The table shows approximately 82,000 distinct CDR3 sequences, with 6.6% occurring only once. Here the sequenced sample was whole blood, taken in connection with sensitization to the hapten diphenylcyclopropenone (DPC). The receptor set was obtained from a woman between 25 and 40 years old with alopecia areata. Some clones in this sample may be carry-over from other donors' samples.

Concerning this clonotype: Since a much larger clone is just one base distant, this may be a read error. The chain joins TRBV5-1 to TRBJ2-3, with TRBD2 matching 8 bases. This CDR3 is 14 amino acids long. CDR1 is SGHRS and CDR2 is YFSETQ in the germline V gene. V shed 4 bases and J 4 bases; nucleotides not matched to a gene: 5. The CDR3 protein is CASSAGLESDTQYF. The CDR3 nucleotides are TGCGCCAGCAGCGCGGGACTAGAGTCAGATACGCAGTATTTT.

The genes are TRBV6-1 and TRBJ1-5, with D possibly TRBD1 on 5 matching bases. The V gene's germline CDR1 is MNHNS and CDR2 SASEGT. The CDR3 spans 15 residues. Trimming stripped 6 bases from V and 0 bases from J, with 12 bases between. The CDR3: CASRETAYSNQPQHF. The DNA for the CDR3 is TGTGCCAGCAGAGAGACAGCTTATAGCAATCAGCCCCAGCATTTT.

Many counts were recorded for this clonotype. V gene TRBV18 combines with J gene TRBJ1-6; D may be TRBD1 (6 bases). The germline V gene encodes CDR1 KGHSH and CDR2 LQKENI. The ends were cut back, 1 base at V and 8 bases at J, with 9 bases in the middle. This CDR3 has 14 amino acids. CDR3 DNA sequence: TGTGCCAGCTCACCACAACAGGGCGATTCACCCCTCCACTTT. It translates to CASSPQQGDSPLHF.

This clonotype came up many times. CDR3 loop: CSVEWGSYGYTF. CDR3 coding DNA: TGCAGCGTTGAATGGGGTAGCTATGGCTACACCTTC. This rearrangement joins TRBV29-1 to TRBJ1-2; unclear D gene. V lost 2 bases and J 4 bases, leaving 8 bases between the germline ends. Germline assignment: CDR1 SQVTM and CDR2 ANQGSEA. The CDR3 runs 12 residues.

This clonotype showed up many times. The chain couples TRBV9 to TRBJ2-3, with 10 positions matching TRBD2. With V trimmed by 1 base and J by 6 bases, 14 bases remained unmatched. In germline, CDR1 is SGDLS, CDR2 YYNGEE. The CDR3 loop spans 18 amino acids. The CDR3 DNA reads TGTGCCAGCAGCGTAAGCAGGGAGCGGGGGGGCCCTACGGATACGCAGTATTTT. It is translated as CASSVSRERGGPTDTQYF.

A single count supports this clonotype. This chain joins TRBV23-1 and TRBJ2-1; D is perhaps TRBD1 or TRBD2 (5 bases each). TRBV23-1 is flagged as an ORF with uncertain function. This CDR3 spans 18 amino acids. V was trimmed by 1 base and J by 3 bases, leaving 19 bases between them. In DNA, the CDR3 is TGCGCCAGCAGTCAATTAGGCCGGGGCGGGTGGGACTACAATGAGCAGTTCTTC. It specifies CASSQLGRGGWDYNEQFF.

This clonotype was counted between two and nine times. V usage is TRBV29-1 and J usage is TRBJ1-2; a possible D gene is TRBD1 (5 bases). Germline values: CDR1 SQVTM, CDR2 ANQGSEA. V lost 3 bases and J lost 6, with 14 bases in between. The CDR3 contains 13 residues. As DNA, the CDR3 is TGCAGCGTTGAGGGACTCCTTCACGATGGCTACACCTTC. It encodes CSVEGLLHDGYTF.

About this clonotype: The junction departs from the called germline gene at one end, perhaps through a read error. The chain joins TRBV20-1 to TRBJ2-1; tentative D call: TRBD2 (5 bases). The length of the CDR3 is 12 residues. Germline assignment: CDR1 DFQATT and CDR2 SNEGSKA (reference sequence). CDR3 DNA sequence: TGCAGTTCTAGCCGGGGTGGGAATGAGCAGTTCTTC. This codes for CSSSRGGNEQFF.

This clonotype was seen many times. CDR3 coding DNA: TGCAGTGCTAGAGATAACAGGGGATCTAATGAAAAACTGTTTTTT. Protein product: CSARDNRGSNEKLFF. The rearrangement links TRBV20-1 to TRBJ1-4, with 7 bases lining up with TRBD1. Germline loops: CDR1 DFQATT, CDR2 SNEGSKA (reference sequence). The V gene end was trimmed by 0 bases and the J gene end by 3 bases; junction bases not matched to a gene: 4. The CDR3 spans 15 residues.

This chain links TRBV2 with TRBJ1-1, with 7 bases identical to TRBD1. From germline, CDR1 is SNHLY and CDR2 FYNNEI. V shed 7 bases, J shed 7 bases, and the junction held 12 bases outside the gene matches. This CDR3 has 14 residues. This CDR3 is CASTTQGVLVEAFF. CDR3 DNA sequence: TGTGCCAGCACTACCCAGGGGGTGCTGGTTGAAGCTTTCTTT.

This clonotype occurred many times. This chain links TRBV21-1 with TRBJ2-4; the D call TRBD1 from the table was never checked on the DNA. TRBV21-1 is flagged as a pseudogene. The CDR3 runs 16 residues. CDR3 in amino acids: CASSKVCTPSGNIQYF. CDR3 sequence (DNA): TGTGCCAGCAGCAAAGTTTGCACCCCCTCGGGAAACATTCAGTACTTC.

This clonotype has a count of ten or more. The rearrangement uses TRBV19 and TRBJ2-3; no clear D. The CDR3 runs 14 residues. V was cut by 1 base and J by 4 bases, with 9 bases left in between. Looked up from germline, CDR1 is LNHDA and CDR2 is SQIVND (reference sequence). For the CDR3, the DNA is TGTGCCAGTAGTATAGCAAGCCGGTCAGATACGCAGTATTTT. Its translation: CASSIASRSDTQYF.

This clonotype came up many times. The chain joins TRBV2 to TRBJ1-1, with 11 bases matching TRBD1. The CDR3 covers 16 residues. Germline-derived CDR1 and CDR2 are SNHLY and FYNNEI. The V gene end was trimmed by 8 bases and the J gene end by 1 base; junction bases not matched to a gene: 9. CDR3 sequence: CASLDGTGGTNTEAFF. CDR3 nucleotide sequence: TGTGCCAGCCTCGACGGGACAGGGGGGACGAACACTGAAGCTTTCTTT. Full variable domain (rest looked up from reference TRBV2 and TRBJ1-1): EPEVTQTPSHQVTQMGQEVILRCVPISNHLYFYWYRQILGQKVEFLVSFYNNEISEKSEIFDDQFSVERPDGSNFTLKIRSTKLEDSAMYFCASLDGTGGTNTEAFFGQGTRLTVV.

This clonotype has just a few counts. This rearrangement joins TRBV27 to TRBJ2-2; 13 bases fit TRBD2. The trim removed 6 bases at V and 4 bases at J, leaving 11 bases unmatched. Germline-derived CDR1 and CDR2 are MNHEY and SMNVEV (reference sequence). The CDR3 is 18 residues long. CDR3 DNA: TGTGCCAGCAGACCAACTAGCGGGGGGGCCTGGGGCACCGGGGAGCTGTTTTTT. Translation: CASRPTSGGAWGTGELFF.

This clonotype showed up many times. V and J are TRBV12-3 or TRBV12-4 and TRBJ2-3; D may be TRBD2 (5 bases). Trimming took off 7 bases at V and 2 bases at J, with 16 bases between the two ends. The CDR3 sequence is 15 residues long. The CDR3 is CASIITGFPTDTQYF. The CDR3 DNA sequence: TGTGCCAGCATTATTACGGGATTTCCCACAGATACGCAGTATTTT.

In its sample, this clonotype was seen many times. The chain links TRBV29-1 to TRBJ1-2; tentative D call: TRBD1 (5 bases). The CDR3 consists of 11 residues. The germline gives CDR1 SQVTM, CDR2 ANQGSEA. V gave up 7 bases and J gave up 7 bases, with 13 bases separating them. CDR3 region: CSAEQGGGYTF. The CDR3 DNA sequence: TGCAGCGCCGAGCAGGGTGGTGGCTACACCTTC. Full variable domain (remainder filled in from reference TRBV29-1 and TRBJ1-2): SAVISQKPSRDICQRGTSLTIQCQVDSQVTMMFWYRQQPGQSLTLIATANQGSEATYESGFVIDKFPISRPNLTFSTLTVSNMSPEDSSIYLCSAEQGGGYTFGSGTRLTVV.

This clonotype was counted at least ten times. CDR3 DNA sequence: TGCGCCAGCCTTCGCAGTTTCGGGGAGACCCAGTACTTC. Its translation is CASLRSFGETQYF. The rearrangement links TRBV5-1 to TRBJ2-5, with D uncertain. Germline V gene data show CDR1 as SGHRS and CDR2 as YFSETQ. V lost 7 bases and J 5 bases, leaving 15 bases between the germline ends. The CDR3 runs 13 residues. The entire variable domain, with the rest obtained from reference TRBV5-1 and TRBJ2-5, is as follows: KAGVTQTPRYLIKTRGQQVTLSCSPISGHRSVSWYQQTPGQGLQFLFEYFSETQRNKGNFPGRFSGRQFSNSRSEMNVSTLELGDSALYLCASLRSFGETQYFGPGTRLLVL.

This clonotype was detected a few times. CDR3 region: CASSFPRLTTSSYNEQFF. In DNA, the CDR3 is TGTGCCAGCAGCTTTCCTCGCCTTACTACGAGCTCCTACAATGAGCAGTTCTTC. The rearrangement joins TRBV11-2 to TRBJ2-1; the D is unclear. V gave up 3 bases and J gave up 0 bases, with 18 bases separating them. Per germline, CDR1 SGHAT and CDR2 FQNNGV. The CDR3 runs to 18 residues.

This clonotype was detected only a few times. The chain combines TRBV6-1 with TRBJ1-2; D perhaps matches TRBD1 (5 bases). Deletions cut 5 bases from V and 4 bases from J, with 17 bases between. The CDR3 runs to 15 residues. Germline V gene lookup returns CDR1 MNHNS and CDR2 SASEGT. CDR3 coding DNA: TGTGCCAGCAGTCCTCTAGGGGATGGAGTCTATGGCTACACCTTC. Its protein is CASSPLGDGVYGYTF.

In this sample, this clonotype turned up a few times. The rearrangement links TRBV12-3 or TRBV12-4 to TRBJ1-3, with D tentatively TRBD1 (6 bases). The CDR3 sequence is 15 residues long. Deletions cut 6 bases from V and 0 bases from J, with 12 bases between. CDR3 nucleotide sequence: TGTGCCAGCAGCCGCGGACAGTCCTCTGGAAACACCATATATTTT. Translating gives CASSRGQSSGNTIYF.

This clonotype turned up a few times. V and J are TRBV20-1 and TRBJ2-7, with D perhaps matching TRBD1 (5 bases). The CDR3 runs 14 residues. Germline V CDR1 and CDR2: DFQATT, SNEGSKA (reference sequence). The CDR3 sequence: CSLMRQGSSYEQYF. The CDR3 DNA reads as TGCAGCCTAATGCGGCAGGGATCCTCCTACGAGCAGTACTTC.

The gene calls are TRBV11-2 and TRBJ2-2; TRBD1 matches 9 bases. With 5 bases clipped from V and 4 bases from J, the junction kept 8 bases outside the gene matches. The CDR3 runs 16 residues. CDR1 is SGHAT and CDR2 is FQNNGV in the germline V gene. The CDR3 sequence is CASSTRTGDLTGELFF. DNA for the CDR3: TGTGCCAGCAGCACCCGGACAGGGGATCTCACCGGGGAGCTGTTTTTT.

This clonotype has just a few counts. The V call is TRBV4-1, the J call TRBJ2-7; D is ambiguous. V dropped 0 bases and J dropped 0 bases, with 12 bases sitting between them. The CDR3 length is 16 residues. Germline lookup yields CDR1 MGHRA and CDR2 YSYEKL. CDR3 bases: TGCGCCAGCAGCCAAGAACCGGGCCAAAGCTCCTACGAGCAGTACTTC. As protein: CASSQEPGQSSYEQYF.